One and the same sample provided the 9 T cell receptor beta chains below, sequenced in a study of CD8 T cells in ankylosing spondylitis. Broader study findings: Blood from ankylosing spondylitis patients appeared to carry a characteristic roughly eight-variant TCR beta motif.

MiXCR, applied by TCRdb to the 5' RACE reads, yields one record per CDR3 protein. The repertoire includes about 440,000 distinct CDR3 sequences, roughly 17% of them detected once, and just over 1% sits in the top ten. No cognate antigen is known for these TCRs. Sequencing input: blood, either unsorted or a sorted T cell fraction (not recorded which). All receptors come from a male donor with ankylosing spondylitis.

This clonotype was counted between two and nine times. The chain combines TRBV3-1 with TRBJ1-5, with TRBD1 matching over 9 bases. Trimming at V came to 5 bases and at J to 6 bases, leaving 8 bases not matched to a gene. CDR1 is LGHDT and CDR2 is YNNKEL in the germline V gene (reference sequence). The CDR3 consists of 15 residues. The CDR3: CASSKGQGNGQPQHF. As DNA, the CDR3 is TGTGCCAGCAGCAAGGGACAGGGTAACGGTCAGCCCCAGCATTTT.

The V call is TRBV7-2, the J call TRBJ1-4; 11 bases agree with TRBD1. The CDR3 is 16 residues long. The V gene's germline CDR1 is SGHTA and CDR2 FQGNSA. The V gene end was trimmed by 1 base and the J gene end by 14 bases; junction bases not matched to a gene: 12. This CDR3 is CASSLESGTGGGKLFF. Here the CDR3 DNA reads TGTGCCAGCAGCTTAGAGTCCGGGACAGGGGGAGGAAAGCTGTTTTTT.

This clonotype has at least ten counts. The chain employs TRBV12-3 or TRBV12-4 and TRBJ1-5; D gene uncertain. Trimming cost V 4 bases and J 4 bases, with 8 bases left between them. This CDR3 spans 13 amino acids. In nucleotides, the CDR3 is TGTGCCAGCAGTTCCCACCTTAATCAGCCCCAGCATTTT. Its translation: CASSSHLNQPQHF.

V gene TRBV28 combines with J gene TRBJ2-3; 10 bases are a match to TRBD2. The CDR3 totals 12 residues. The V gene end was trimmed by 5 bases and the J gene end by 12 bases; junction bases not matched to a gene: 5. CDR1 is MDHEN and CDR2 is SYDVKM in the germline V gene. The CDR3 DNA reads TGTGCCAGCAGTCCAGCGGGAGGGCCCCAGTATTTT. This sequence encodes CASSPAGGPQYF.

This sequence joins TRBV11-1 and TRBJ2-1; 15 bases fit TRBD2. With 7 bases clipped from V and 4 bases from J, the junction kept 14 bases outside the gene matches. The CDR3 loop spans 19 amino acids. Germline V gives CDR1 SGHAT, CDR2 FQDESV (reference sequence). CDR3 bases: TGTGCCAGCACCAGGACTAGCGGGAGGGCCCAACCTTGGTACAATGAGCAGTTCTTC. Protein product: CASTRTSGRAQPWYNEQFF.

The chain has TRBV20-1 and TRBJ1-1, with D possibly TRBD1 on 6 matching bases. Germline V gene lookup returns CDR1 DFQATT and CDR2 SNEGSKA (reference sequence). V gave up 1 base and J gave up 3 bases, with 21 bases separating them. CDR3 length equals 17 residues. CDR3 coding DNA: TGCAGTGCTAGAGTGGATGAGGGGGAGGGTAGAGACACTGAAGCTTTCTTT. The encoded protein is CSARVDEGEGRDTEAFF.

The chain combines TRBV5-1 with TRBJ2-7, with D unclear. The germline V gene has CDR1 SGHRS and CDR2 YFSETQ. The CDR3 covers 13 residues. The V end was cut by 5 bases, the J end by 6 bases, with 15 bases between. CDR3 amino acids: CASRVAADSEQYF. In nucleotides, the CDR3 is TGCGCCAGCAGGGTGGCAGCAGATTCCGAGCAGTACTTC.

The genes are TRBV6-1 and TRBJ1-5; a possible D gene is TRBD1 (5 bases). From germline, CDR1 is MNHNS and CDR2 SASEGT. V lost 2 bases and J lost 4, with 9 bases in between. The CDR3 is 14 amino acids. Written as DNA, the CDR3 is TGTGCCAGCAGTGAAACAGGAAATAATCAGCCCCAGCATTTT. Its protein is CASSETGNNQPQHF.

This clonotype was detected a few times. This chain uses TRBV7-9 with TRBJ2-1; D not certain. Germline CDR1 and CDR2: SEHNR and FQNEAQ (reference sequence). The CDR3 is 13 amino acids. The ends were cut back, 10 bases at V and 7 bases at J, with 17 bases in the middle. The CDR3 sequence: CATPERLGNEQFF. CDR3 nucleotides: TGTGCCACGCCCGAGAGGTTAGGGAATGAGCAGTTCTTC.